The TCR beta chain under discussion was sequenced for a study of blood T cell repertoires in COVID-19. Overall study: PBMCs, B-cell-depleted T cells, or T cells were the source of the cDNA or gDNA that made up the material.

Clones were sequenced by immunoSEQ multiplex PCR, and TCRdb holds only the in-frame ones, with some missing. The table lists about 200,000 clones, roughly four fifths of them singletons. In this sample, this clone turned up once. The source material was peripheral blood. The TCR originated in a woman in her forties with active or convalescent COVID-19.

In nucleotides, the CDR3 is TGTGCCAGCAGTGGGACTTTCACAGATACGCAGTATTTT. This codes for CASSGTFTDTQYF. The rearrangement joins TRBV7-3 to TRBJ2-3; a possible D gene is TRBD2 (6 bases). From germline, CDR1 is SGHTA and CDR2 FQGTGA. V lost 6 bases and J lost 2, with 9 bases in between. The CDR3 is 13 residues long.